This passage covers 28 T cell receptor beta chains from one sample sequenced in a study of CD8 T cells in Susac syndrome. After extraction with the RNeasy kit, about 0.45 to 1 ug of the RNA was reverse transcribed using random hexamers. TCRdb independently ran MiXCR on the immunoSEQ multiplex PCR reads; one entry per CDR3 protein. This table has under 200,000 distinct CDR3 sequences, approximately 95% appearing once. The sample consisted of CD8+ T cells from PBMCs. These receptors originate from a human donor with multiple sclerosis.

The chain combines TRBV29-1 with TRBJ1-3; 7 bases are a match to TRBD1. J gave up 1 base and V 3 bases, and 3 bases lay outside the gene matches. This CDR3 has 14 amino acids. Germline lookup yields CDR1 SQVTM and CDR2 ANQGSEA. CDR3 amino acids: CSVEPQGSGNTIYF. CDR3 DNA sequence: TGCAGCGTTGAGCCACAGGGGTCTGGAAACACCATATATTTT.

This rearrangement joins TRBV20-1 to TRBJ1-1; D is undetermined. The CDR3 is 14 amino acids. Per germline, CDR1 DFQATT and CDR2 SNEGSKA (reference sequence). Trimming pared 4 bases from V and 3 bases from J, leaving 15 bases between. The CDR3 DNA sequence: TGCAGTGCTAAATCGGGGAAGGCGGACACTGAAGCTTTCTTT. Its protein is CSAKSGKADTEAFF.

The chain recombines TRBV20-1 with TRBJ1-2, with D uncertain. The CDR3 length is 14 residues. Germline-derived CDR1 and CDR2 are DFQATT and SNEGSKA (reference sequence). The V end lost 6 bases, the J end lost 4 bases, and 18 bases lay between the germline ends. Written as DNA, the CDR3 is TGCAGTGCGCGAAAAGCCCCGGTGGGCTATGGCTACACCTTC. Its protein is CSARKAPVGYGYTF.

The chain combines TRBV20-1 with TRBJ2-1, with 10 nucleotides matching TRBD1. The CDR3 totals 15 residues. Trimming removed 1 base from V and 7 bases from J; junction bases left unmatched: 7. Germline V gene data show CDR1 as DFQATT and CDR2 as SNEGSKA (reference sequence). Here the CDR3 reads CSARAGGTGDNEQFF. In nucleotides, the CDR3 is TGCAGTGCTAGAGCTGGAGGGACAGGGGATAATGAGCAGTTCTTC.

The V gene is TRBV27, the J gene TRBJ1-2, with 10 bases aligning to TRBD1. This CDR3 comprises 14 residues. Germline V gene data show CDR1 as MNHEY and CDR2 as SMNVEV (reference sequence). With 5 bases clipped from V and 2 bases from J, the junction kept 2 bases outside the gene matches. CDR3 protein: CASSGTGVNYGYTF. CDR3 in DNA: TGTGCCAGCAGTGGGACAGGGGTCAACTATGGCTACACCTTC.

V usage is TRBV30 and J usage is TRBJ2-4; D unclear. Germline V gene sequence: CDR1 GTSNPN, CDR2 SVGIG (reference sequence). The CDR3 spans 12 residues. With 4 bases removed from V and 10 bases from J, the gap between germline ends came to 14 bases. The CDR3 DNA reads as TGTGCCTGGAACTCGGAAGTTAAGATTCAGTACTTC. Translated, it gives CAWNSEVKIQYF.

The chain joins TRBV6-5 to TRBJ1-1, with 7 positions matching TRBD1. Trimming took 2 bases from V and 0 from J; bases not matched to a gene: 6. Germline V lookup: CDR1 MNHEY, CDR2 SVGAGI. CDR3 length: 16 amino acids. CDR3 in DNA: TGTGCCAGCAGTTACGACGAGGGACAGTTGAACACTGAAGCTTTCTTT. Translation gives CASSYDEGQLNTEAFF.

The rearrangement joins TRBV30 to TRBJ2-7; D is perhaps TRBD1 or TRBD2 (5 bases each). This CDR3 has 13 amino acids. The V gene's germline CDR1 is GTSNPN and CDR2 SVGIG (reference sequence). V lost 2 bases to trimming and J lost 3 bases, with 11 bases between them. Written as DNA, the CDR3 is TGTGCCTGGAGTCCGGGACCTAACTACGAGCAGTACTTC. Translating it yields CAWSPGPNYEQYF.

The CDR3 is CASSLGPGLTGDEQYF. CDR3 nucleotides: TGTGCCAGCAGCTTAGGTCCCGGCCTAACAGGAGACGAGCAGTACTTC. The chain is built from TRBV11-2 and TRBJ2-7; a weak D match, TRBD1 (5 bases). V lost 1 base and J lost 5, with 18 bases in between. The CDR3 runs 16 residues. The germline V gene has CDR1 SGHAT and CDR2 FQNNGV.

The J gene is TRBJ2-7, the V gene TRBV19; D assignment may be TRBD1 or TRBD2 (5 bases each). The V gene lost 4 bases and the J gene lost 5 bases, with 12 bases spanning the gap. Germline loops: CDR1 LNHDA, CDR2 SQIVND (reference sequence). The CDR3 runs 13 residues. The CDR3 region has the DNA TGTGCCAGTAGTACCCGGACACTAGACGAGCAGTACTTC. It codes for CASSTRTLDEQYF. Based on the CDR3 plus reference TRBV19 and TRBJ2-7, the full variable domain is DGGITQSPKYLFRKEGQNVTLSCEQNLNHDAMYWYRQDPGQGLRLIYYSQIVNDFQKGDIAEGYSVSREKKESFPLTVTSAQKNPTAFYLCASSTRTLDEQYFGPGTRLTVT.

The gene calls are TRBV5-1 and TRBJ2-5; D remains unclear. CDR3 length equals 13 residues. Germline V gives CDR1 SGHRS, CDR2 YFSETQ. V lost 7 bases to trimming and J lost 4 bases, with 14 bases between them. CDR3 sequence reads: CASGPPSGETQYF. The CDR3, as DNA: TGCGCCAGCGGCCCCCCGTCCGGAGAGACCCAGTACTTC.

The DNA of the CDR3 is TGTGCCAGCAGTGCATTAGGTGGCCACCAAGAGACCCAGTACTTC. It translates to CASSALGGHQETQYF. The chain employs TRBV12-3 or TRBV12-4 and TRBJ2-5, with unresolved D. The CDR3 length is 15 residues. Trimming cost V 5 bases and J 0 bases, with 13 bases left between them.

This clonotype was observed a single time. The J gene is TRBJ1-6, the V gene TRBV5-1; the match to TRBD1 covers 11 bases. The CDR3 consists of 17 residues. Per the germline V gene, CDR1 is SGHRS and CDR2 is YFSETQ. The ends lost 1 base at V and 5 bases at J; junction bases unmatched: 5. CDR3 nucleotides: TGCGCCAGCAGCTTGCTGTGGGACAGGGGGAATAATTCACCCCTCCACTTT. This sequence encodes CASSLLWDRGNNSPLHF.

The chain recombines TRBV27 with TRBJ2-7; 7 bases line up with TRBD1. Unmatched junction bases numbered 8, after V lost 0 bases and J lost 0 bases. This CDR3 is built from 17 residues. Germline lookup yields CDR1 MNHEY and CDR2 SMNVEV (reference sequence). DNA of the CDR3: TGTGCCAGCAGTTTATCGAAAGGGGGCCGAAGCTCCTACGAGCAGTACTTC. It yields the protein CASSLSKGGRSSYEQYF.

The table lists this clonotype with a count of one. DNA for the CDR3: TGCAGTGCTAGAGTGGAAAGCTCCTACAATGAGCAGTTCTTC. Amino acid sequence: CSARVESSYNEQFF. The chain links TRBV20-1 to TRBJ2-1; D gene uncertain. CDR3 length: 14 amino acids. The germline gives CDR1 DFQATT, CDR2 SNEGSKA (reference sequence). Trimming stripped 1 base from V and 0 bases from J, with 7 bases between.

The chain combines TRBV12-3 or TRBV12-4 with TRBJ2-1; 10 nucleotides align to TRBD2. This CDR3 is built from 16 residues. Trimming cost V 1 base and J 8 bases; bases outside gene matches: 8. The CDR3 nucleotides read TGTGCCAGCAGTTTAGTGAGCGGGAGGGCCGGGGATGAGCAGTTCTTC. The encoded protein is CASSLVSGRAGDEQFF.

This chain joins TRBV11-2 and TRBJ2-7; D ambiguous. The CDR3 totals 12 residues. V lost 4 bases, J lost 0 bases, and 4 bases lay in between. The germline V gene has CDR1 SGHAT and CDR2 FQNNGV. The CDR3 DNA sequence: TGTGCCAGCAGCTGGAGCTCCTACGAGCAGTACTTC. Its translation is CASSWSSYEQYF.

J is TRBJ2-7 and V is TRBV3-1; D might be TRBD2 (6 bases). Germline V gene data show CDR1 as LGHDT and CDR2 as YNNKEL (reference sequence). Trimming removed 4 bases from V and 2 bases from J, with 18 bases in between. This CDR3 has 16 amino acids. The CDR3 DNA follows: TGTGCCAGCAGCCTTCATAGCGGAGCCGAAGCCTACGAGCAGTACTTC. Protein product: CASSLHSGAEAYEQYF.

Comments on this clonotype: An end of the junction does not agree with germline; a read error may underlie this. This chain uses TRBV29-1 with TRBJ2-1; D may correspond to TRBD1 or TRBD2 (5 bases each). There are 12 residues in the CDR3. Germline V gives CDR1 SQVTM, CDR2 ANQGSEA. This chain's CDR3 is CSVGASNNEQFF. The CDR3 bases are TGCAGCGTCGGGGCCTCCAACAATGAGCAGTTCTTC.

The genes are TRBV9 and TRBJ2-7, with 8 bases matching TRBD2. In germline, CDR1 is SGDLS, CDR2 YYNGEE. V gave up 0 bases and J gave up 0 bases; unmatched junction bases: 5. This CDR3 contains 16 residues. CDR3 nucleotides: TGTGCCAGCAGCGTAGACGGGGGGGCGGACTCCTACGAGCAGTACTTC. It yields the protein CASSVDGGADSYEQYF.

DNA of the CDR3: TGTGCCAGCAGCTTAGGAGGAGGGGCCTATGGCTACACCTTC. It yields the protein CASSLGGGAYGYTF. The gene calls are TRBV7-9 and TRBJ1-2; maybe TRBD1 (5 bases). Germline V gene data show CDR1 as SEHNR and CDR2 as FQNEAQ (reference sequence). Trimming removed 1 base at V and 4 bases at J, with 10 bases between. The CDR3 has 14 amino acids.

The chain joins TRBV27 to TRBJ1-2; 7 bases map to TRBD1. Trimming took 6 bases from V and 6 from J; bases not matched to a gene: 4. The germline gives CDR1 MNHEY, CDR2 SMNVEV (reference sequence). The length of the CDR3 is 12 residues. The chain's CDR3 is CASRPQGDGYTF. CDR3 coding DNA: TGTGCCAGCAGGCCTCAGGGGGATGGCTACACCTTC.

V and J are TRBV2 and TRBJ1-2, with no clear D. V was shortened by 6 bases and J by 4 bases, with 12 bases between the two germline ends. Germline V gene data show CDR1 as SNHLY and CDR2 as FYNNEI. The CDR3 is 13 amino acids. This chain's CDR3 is CASSESLLYGYTF. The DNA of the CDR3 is TGTGCCAGCAGCGAGAGTCTCCTCTATGGCTACACCTTC.

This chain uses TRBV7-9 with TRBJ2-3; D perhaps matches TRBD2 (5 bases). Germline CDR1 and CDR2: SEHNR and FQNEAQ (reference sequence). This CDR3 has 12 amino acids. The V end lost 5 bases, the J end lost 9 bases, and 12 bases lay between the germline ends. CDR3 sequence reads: CASSLKPGTQYF. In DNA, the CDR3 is TGTGCCAGCAGCCTGAAGCCGGGGACGCAGTATTTT. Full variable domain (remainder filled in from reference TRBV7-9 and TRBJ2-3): DTGVSQNPRHKITKRGQNVTFRCDPISEHNRLYWYRQTLGQGPEFLTYFQNEAQLEKSRLLSDRFSAERPKGSFSTLEIQRTEQGDSAMYLCASSLKPGTQYFGPGTRLTVL.

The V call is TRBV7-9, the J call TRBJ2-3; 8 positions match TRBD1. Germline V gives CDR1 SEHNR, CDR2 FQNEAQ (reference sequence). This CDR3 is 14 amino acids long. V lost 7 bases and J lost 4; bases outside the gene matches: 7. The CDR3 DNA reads TGTGCCAGCACCCGAGTGGGACAGGCAGATACGCAGTATTTT. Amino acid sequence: CASTRVGQADTQYF.

The CDR3 spells CASSFGNMNTEAFF. CDR3 coding DNA: TGTGCCAGCAGTTTCGGGAACATGAACACTGAAGCTTTCTTT. The chain combines TRBV27 with TRBJ1-1; D not certain. With 3 bases removed from V and 0 bases from J, the gap between germline ends came to 8 bases. CDR3 size: 14 residues. Germline values: CDR1 MNHEY, CDR2 SMNVEV (reference sequence).

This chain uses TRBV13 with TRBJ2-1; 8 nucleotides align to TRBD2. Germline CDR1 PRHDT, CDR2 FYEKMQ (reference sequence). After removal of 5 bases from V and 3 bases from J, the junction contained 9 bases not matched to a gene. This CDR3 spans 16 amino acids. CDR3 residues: CASSKSGRTVYNEQFF. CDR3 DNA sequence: TGTGCCAGCAGCAAAAGCGGGAGAACCGTCTACAATGAGCAGTTCTTC. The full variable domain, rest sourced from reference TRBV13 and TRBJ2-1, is AAGVIQSPRHLIKEKRETATLKCYPIPRHDTVYWYQQGPGQDPQFLISFYEKMQSDKGSIPDRFSAQQFSDYHSELNMSSLELGDSALYFCASSKSGRTVYNEQFFGPGTRLTVL.

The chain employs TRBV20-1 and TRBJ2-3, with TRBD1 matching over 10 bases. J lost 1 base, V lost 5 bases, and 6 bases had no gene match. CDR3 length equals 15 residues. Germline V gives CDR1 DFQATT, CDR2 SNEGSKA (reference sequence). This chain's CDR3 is CSAHPTGGRTDTQYF. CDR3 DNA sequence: TGCAGTGCTCACCCGACAGGGGGCCGCACAGATACGCAGTATTTT.